A single T cell receptor (beta chain) is shown here with its context. Its antigen is currently unknown. There was one heparinised blood draw per donor, averaging roughly 120 mL. The data derive from a study of beta chain features in type 1 diabetes. General study results and limits: There was no resolution here of whether HLA type influences TCRB rearrangement. Healthy donors had naive, central memory and Treg TCRB repertoires that appeared less similar than those seen among patients. Among patients with Type 1 diabetes, TCRB CDR3s were moderately but significantly shorter in every one of the four CD4+ subsets.

What was sequenced were expressed TCRB transcripts, since all of the isolated RNA had been reverse transcribed. Method: immunoSEQ multiplex PCR; TCRdb's copy keeps in-frame clones and lacks some. This table has under 300,000 clones, over 20% appearing once. The CDR3 has 15 amino acids. Trimming took off 0 bases at V and 5 bases at J, with 14 bases between the two ends. Germline V gene lookup returns CDR1 LGHNA and CDR2 YSLEER. The material sequenced was naive CD4+ T cells from blood. The source of this sequence is a woman aged 35 to 49 with type 1 diabetes. This chain links TRBV4-3 with TRBJ2-7, with D possibly TRBD2 on 6 matching bases. The CDR3 DNA follows: TGCGCCAGCAGCCAAGACACGGGGGTAGTGAACGAGCAGTACTTC. Translation gives CASSQDTGVVNEQYF.